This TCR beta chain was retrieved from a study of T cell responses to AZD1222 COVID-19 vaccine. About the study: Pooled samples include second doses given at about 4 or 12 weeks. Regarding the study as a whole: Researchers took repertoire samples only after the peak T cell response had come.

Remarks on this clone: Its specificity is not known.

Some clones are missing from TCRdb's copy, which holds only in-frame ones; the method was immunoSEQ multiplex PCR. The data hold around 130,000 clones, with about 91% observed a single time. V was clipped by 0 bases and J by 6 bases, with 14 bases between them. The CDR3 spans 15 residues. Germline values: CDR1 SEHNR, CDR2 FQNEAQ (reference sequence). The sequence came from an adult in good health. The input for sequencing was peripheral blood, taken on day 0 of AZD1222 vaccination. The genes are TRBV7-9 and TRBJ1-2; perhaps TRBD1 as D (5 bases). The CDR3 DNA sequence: TGTGCCAGCAGCTTAGCTACCGGGACGTCTGATGGCTACACCTTC. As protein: CASSLATGTSDGYTF.